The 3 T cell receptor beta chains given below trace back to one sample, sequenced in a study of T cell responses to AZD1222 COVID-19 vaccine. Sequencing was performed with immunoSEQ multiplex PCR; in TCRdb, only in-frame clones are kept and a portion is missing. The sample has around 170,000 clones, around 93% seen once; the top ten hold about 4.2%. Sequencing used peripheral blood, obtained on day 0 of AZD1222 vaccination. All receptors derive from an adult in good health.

The CDR3 region has the DNA TGTGCCTGGAGTCCCGGTATGCGAAATCAGCCCCAGCATTTT. Translated, it gives CAWSPGMRNQPQHF. The chain uses TRBV30 and TRBJ1-5; D ambiguous. Deletions cut 2 bases from V and 4 bases from J, with 12 bases between. The CDR3 runs to 14 residues. CDR1 is GTSNPN and CDR2 is SVGIG in the germline V gene (reference sequence).

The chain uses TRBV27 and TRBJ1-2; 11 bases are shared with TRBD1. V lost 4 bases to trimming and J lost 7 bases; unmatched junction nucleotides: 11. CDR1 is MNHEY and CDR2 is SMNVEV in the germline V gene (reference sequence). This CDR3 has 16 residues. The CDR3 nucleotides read TGTGCCAGCAGTTCCCAAGGACAGGGGGCGCGAGGTGGCTACACCTTC. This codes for CASSSQGQGARGGYTF.

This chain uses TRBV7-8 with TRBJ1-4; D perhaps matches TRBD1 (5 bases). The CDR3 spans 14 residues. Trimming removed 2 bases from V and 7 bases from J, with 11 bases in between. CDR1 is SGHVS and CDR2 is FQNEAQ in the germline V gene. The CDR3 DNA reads TGTGCCAGCAGCTTACAGGGAGGAGGTGAAAAACTGTTTTTT. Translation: CASSLQGGGEKLFF.